The 22 T cell receptor beta chains reported below all come from one sample, sequenced in a study of Ad26.COV2.S vaccination and SARS-CoV-2 variants. Treatment of the sample: around 19 received Ad26.COV2.S at low or high dose, single or two shots; roughly five received placebo; per-sample allocation not given. Each sample was drawn 63 days after the first injection (of vaccine or placebo). Measured with immunoSEQ multiplex PCR; TCRdb has only the in-frame clones, and not every one. The data contain about 680,000 clones, more than 70% of them singletons. The sequencing here drew on peripheral blood, taken in a trial of Ad26.COV2.S vaccine versus placebo. The origin of the receptors is a person between 18 and 65 years old who received the Ad26.COV2.S COVID-19 vaccine or a placebo.

The chain recombines TRBV6-5 with TRBJ2-1; 11 nucleotides agree with TRBD2. The CDR3 spans 14 residues. V was clipped by 8 bases and J by 4 bases; unmatched bases: 4. The germline V gene encodes CDR1 MNHEY and CDR2 SVGAGI. The CDR3 here is CASEGLAEYNEQFF. The CDR3 DNA is TGTGCCAGCGAGGGACTAGCGGAGTACAATGAGCAGTTCTTC.

CDR3: CAISEGTATHSGANVLTF. CDR3 sequence (DNA): TGTGCCATCAGTGAGGGGACAGCTACTCACTCTGGGGCCAACGTCCTGACTTTC. The chain carries TRBV10-3 and TRBJ2-6; 7 bases fit TRBD1. Germline-derived CDR1 and CDR2 are ENHRY and SYGVKD. Trimming took 2 bases from V and 0 from J; bases not matched to a gene: 7. This CDR3 spans 18 amino acids.

This clone appeared a single time. The gene calls are TRBV10-3 and TRBJ1-2, with D perhaps TRBD1 (6 bases). CDR3 length: 17 amino acids. Trimming left V 3 bases short and J 4 bases short, with 21 bases between. In germline, CDR1 is ENHRY, CDR2 SYGVKD. CDR3 DNA: TGTGCCATCAGTGATGGGGGCGACCCCCCCACCCCCTATGGCTACACCTTC. As protein: CAISDGGDPPTPYGYTF.

The chain joins TRBV19 to TRBJ2-7; D remains ambiguous. V lost 3 bases, J lost 0 bases, and 6 bases lay in between. Germline V lookup: CDR1 LNHDA, CDR2 SQIVND (reference sequence). The CDR3 totals 13 residues. Here the CDR3 reads CASSIRVSYEQYF. The CDR3 DNA is TGTGCCAGTAGTATCCGGGTCTCCTACGAGCAGTACTTC.

The rearrangement links TRBV6-2 or TRBV6-3 to TRBJ2-3, with 14 nucleotides matching TRBD2. The junction had 10 bases not matched to a gene; V was cut back by 5 bases and J by 6 bases. Germline V gene lookup returns CDR1 MNHEY and CDR2 SVGEGT. The CDR3 totals 17 residues. The CDR3 region is CASSPRLAGGLGDTQYF. The CDR3 nucleotides read TGTGCCAGCAGTCCGCGACTAGCGGGGGGGCTCGGGGATACGCAGTATTTT.

The gene calls are TRBV3-1 (or the pseudogene TRBV3-2) and TRBJ2-7; D could derive from TRBD1 or TRBD2 (6 bases each). Per germline, CDR1 LGHDT and CDR2 YNNKEL (reference sequence). With 5 bases removed from V and 7 bases from J, the gap between germline ends came to 18 bases. The CDR3 runs 14 residues. The CDR3 region has the DNA TGTGCCAGCAGCACTCGACAGGAGGGGCGGGAGCAGTACTTC. The encoded protein is CASSTRQEGREQYF.

This chain joins TRBV2 and TRBJ1-2; tentative D call: TRBD1 (6 bases). The CDR3 spans 14 residues. Germline V lookup: CDR1 SNHLY, CDR2 FYNNEI. V lost 6 bases, J lost 5 bases, and 16 bases lay in between. In DNA form, the CDR3 reads TGTGCCAGCAGGGAACAGGGCCTGGAGTATGGCTACACCTTC. The encoded protein is CASREQGLEYGYTF.

The V gene is TRBV27, the J gene TRBJ1-5, with a tentative D call TRBD1 (6 bases). The V and J ends lost 4 bases and 0 bases respectively, with 10 bases between them. CDR1 is MNHEY and CDR2 is SMNVEV in the germline V gene (reference sequence). This CDR3 is 15 amino acids long. CDR3: CASSSYRDSNQPQHF. The CDR3 nucleotides read TGTGCCAGCAGTTCATACAGGGATAGCAATCAGCCCCAGCATTTT.

The chain employs TRBV27 and TRBJ1-2; 8 positions match TRBD1. V gave up 2 bases and J gave up 7 bases; unmatched junction bases: 9. Germline lookup yields CDR1 MNHEY and CDR2 SMNVEV (reference sequence). The CDR3 length is 15 residues. The CDR3 nucleotides read TGTGCCAGCAGTTTAACCCGGACAGGGATAGGTGGCTACACCTTC. Protein sequence: CASSLTRTGIGGYTF.

J is TRBJ2-4 and V is TRBV19; TRBD1 matches 9 bases. This CDR3 has 14 residues. Germline CDR1 LNHDA, CDR2 SQIVND (reference sequence). Trimming took 8 bases from V and 5 from J; bases not matched to a gene: 7. This CDR3 is CASSGTGKENIQYF. CDR3 sequence (DNA): TGTGCCAGTTCCGGGACAGGGAAAGAAAACATTCAGTACTTC.

The chain joins TRBV18 to TRBJ2-2, with D perhaps matching TRBD2 (6 bases). CDR1 and CDR2 (germline): KGHSH, LQKENI. The CDR3 length is 16 residues. V lost 3 bases and J lost 5, with 16 bases in between. Written as DNA, the CDR3 is TGTGCCAGCTCACCGCTCAACGGGAGAACTACCGGGGAGCTGTTTTTT. Amino acid sequence: CASSPLNGRTTGELFF.

V and J are TRBV5-1 and TRBJ2-5; D may match TRBD1 or TRBD2 (6 bases each). The V gene's germline CDR1 is SGHRS and CDR2 YFSETQ. This CDR3 is built from 14 residues. V lost 2 bases, J lost 5 bases, and 13 bases lay in between. The CDR3 reads CASSFTGGAETQYF. Written as DNA, the CDR3 is TGCGCCAGCAGCTTTACCGGGGGCGCGGAGACCCAGTACTTC.

Written as DNA, the CDR3 is TGTGCCAGCAGTTACTCGAGACTGAGTAATGAAAAACTGTTTTTT. Its translation is CASSYSRLSNEKLFF. This sequence joins TRBV6-2 or TRBV6-3 and TRBJ1-4; D is uncertain. CDR3 size: 15 residues. The V end was cut by 0 bases, the J end by 4 bases, with 9 bases between. Germline V lookup: CDR1 MNHEY, CDR2 SVGEGT.

The chain is built from TRBV25-1 and TRBJ2-5; D is perhaps TRBD2 (6 bases). Germline V gene data show CDR1 as MGHDK and CDR2 as SYGVNS. V lost 2 bases and J lost 1, with 11 bases in between. CDR3 length: 15 amino acids. This CDR3 is CASSETTGVQETQYF. For the CDR3, the DNA is TGTGCCAGCAGTGAAACAACGGGGGTCCAAGAGACCCAGTACTTC.

The gene calls are TRBV27 and TRBJ1-4; tentatively, D is TRBD1 (5 bases). Germline lookup yields CDR1 MNHEY and CDR2 SMNVEV (reference sequence). This CDR3 contains 13 residues. Trimming cost V 0 bases and J 8 bases, with 7 bases left between them. The CDR3 sequence is CASSLSRGEKLFF. The CDR3 DNA is TGTGCCAGCAGTTTATCCCGGGGCGAAAAACTGTTTTTT.

This clone was seen once. This CDR3 reads CASSYRLANTQYF. The DNA of the CDR3 is TGTGCCAGCAGTTATAGACTAGCAAATACGCAGTATTTT. The rearrangement links TRBV6-5 to TRBJ2-3, with 7 bases lining up with TRBD2. This CDR3 is 13 amino acids long. V lost 3 bases and J lost 7; bases outside the gene matches: 4. The germline V gene has CDR1 MNHEY and CDR2 SVGAGI.

The chain uses TRBV5-4 and TRBJ2-7; D might be TRBD1 or TRBD2, each matching 6 bases. The CDR3 loop spans 15 amino acids. CDR1 SGHNT and CDR2 YYREEE come from the germline V gene (reference sequence). V gave up 3 bases and J gave up 0 bases, with 13 bases separating them. The CDR3 loop reads CASSSGGGASYEQYF. The CDR3 nucleotides read TGTGCCAGCAGCTCCGGGGGCGGTGCCTCCTACGAGCAGTACTTC.

V gene TRBV5-1 combines with J gene TRBJ1-1; TRBD1 might be the D (6 bases). V lost 0 bases, J lost 5 bases, and 20 bases lay in between. CDR1 and CDR2 from the germline V gene are SGHRS and YFSETQ. CDR3 length equals 17 residues. For the CDR3, the DNA is TGCGCCAGCAGCTTGGTAAGAGGGGGTACGGTAAATACTGAAGCTTTCTTT. Its protein is CASSLVRGGTVNTEAFF. Full variable domain (outside the CDR3, taken from reference TRBV5-1 and TRBJ1-1): KAGVTQTPRYLIKTRGQQVTLSCSPISGHRSVSWYQQTPGQGLQFLFEYFSETQRNKGNFPGRFSGRQFSNSRSEMNVSTLELGDSALYLCASSLVRGGTVNTEAFFGQGTRLTVV.

A remark on this clone: Other DNA sequences in the same sample also yield this CDR3. The chain is built from TRBV18 and TRBJ1-1; tentatively, D is TRBD1 (5 bases). Trimming stripped 6 bases from V and 0 bases from J, with 8 bases between. From germline, CDR1 is KGHSH and CDR2 LQKENI. This CDR3 spans 13 amino acids. CDR3 in amino acids: CASSTDMNTEAFF. The DNA of the CDR3 is TGTGCCAGCTCGACAGACATGAACACTGAAGCTTTCTTT.

The V call is TRBV7-8, the J call TRBJ2-5; D gene unclear. V was shortened by 4 bases and J by 4 bases, with 16 bases between the two germline ends. There are 15 residues in the CDR3. CDR1 and CDR2 (germline): SGHVS, FQNEAQ. This chain's CDR3 is CASSSGSVVSETQYF. CDR3 in DNA: TGTGCCAGCAGCTCTGGGTCGGTGGTTTCAGAGACCCAGTACTTC.

The rearrangement uses TRBV12-3 or TRBV12-4 and TRBJ2-2, with unresolved D. V lost 7 bases and J lost 6, with 6 bases in between. This CDR3 contains 11 residues. Here the CDR3 reads CASMGSGELFF. The CDR3 bases are TGTGCCAGCATGGGGTCCGGGGAGCTGTTTTTT.

This chain connects TRBV29-1 to TRBJ1-1, with D possibly being TRBD1 (6 bases). Trimming cost V 0 bases and J 1 base, with 9 bases left between them. CDR1 is SQVTM, CDR2 ANQGSEA, per germline. There are 14 residues in the CDR3. The CDR3 loop is CSVEDAGENTEAFF. CDR3 coding DNA: TGCAGCGTTGAAGATGCAGGGGAGAACACTGAAGCTTTCTTT.